These T cell receptor beta chains were read from a single sample in a study of cytomegalovirus exposure and HLA in healthy donors. Method: immunoSEQ multiplex PCR; TCRdb's copy keeps in-frame clones and lacks some. Of about 41,000 clones in the sample, about 85% are singletons; the top ten hold 2.7%. The source material was PBMCs. The receptors derive from a man in his fifties or sixties in good health and CMV-seronegative. Both conserved end residues are part of each CDR3. A D gene is named only where the DNA matches it firmly. Expanded clones get a size class; other rows say once, few or many, or leave the size out.

V gene	J gene	CDR3 length	clone size	D gene	CDR3 protein	CDR3 DNA
TRBV6-1	TRBJ2-3	14	.	TRBD1	CASSKTGSTDTQYF	TGTGCCAGCAGTAAGACAGGGTCTACAGATACGCAGTATTTT
TRBV28	TRBJ2-7	13	.	.	CASSLLYSYEQYF	TGTGCCAGCAGTCTACTGTACTCCTACGAGCAGTACTTC
TRBV19	TRBJ2-2	17	.	TRBD1	CASRTRGQGVNTGELFF	TGTGCCAGTAGAACACGGGGACAGGGGGTGAACACCGGGGAGCTGTTTTTT
TRBV5-6	TRBJ1-1	13	.	.	CASSQRGGAEAFF	TGTGCCAGCAGCCAGCGTGGGGGCGCTGAAGCTTTCTTT
TRBV7-9	TRBJ2-2	17	.	TRBD2	CSSSRPPNSGNDGELFF	TGTTCCAGCAGCCGCCCTCCGAATAGCGGGAACGACGGGGAGCTGTTTTTT
TRBV28	TRBJ1-2	15	.	.	CASSLTGHPTGGYTF	TGTGCCAGCAGTTTGACGGGACACCCGACGGGTGGCTACACCTTC
TRBV27	TRBJ1-1	14	.	.	CASSSTLMNTEAFF	TGTGCCAGCAGTTCTACCCTTATGAACACTGAAGCTTTCTTT
TRBV18	TRBJ2-5	15	.	TRBD1	CASSGGTGRLETQYF	TGTGCCAGCTCAGGGGGGACAGGGCGTTTGGAGACCCAGTACTTC
TRBV28	TRBJ2-7	15	.	.	CASSDISGALYEQYF	TGTGCCAGCAGTGACATATCAGGGGCCCTCTACGAGCAGTACTTC
TRBV5-1	TRBJ2-5	15	.	TRBD2	CASTPWGGIEETQYF	TGCGCCAGCACCCCGTGGGGGGGAATTGAAGAGACCCAGTACTTC
TRBV28	TRBJ2-7	14	few	TRBD1	CASKGPGQHYEQYF	TGTGCCAGCAAAGGGCCGGGACAGCACTACGAGCAGTACTTC
TRBV21-1	TRBJ1-5	18	.	.	CASSKGRAGGLTNQPQHF	TGTGCCAGCAGCAAAGGTCGTGCGGGGGGCCTTACCAATCAGCCCCAGCATTTT
TRBV25-1	TRBJ1-1	15	.	TRBD1	CASSPTGMANTEAFF	TGTGCCAGCAGTCCGACAGGGATGGCGAACACTGAAGCTTTCTTT
TRBV5-6	TRBJ1-4	16	.	TRBD1	CASSHTGTGQTGKLFF	TGTGCCAGCAGCCACACCGGGACAGGGCAGACGGGAAAACTGTTTTTT
TRBV6-4	TRBJ1-6	14	.	.	CASSSGGDNSPLHF	TGTGCCAGCAGTAGTGGCGGGGATAATTCACCCCTCCACTTT
TRBV19	TRBJ2-3	15	.	.	CASSIQGRHTDTQYF	TGTGCCAGTAGTATTCAGGGTCGACACACAGATACGCAGTATTTT
TRBV4-1	TRBJ2-5	14	few	.	CASSQRVSSETQYF	TGCGCCAGCAGCCAACGAGTGAGTAGTGAGACCCAGTACTTC
TRBV5-1	TRBJ2-5	16	.	TRBD2	CASMTAGENLQETQYF	TGCGCCAGCATGACGGCGGGGGAAAACCTTCAAGAGACCCAGTACTTC
TRBV4-2	TRBJ1-2	17	.	TRBD1	CASSQDGRRGTAYGYTF	TGTGCCAGCAGCCAAGACGGCCGGCGTGGGACAGCTTATGGCTACACCTTC
TRBV28	TRBJ2-2	15	.	.	CASSLRAGWLRELFF	TGTGCCAGCAGTTTAAGGGCAGGGTGGCTCCGGGAGCTGTTTTTT
TRBV14	TRBJ2-5	16	.	.	CASSQDMGSHEETQYF	TGTGCCAGCAGCCAAGATATGGGCAGCCACGAAGAGACCCAGTACTTC
TRBV5-4	TRBJ2-1	15	.	.	CASSGYRASYNEQFF	TGTGCCAGCAGTGGGTACAGGGCCTCCTACAATGAGCAGTTCTTC
TRBV27	TRBJ2-7	14	.	TRBD2	CASSPRTSSYEQYF	TGTGCCAGCAGTCCCCGGACTAGCAGCTACGAGCAGTACTTC
TRBV7-2	TRBJ2-1	15	.	.	CASSLTGYDGDEQFF	TGTGCCAGCAGCTTGACAGGCTACGACGGGGATGAGCAGTTCTTC
TRBV6-1	TRBJ1-2	13	.	.	CASHEGGEYGYTF	TGTGCCAGCCATGAAGGCGGAGAGTATGGCTACACCTTC
TRBV27	TRBJ1-4	19	.	TRBD1	CASSFGEDRDNIGREKLFF	TGTGCCAGCAGTTTTGGGGAGGACAGGGATAATATAGGAAGGGAAAAACTGTTTTTT
TRBV5-1	TRBJ2-7	17	.	TRBD2	CASSFGPLAGGSYEQYF	TGCGCCAGCAGTTTTGGTCCCTTAGCGGGAGGCTCCTACGAGCAGTACTTC
TRBV6-5	TRBJ1-5	14	.	.	CASSRAGINQPQHF	TGTGCCAGCAGTCGGGCAGGGATCAATCAGCCCCAGCATTTT
TRBV6-1	TRBJ1-1	14	once	.	CASSDNIQYTEAFF	TGTGCCAGCAGTGACAATATCCAGTACACTGAAGCTTTCTTT
TRBV9	TRBJ2-3	15	.	TRBD2	CASSVGPGGPDTQYF	TGTGCCAGCAGCGTAGGCCCGGGGGGGCCCGATACGCAGTATTTT
TRBV7-2	TRBJ2-1	17	.	TRBD2	CASSLVQREGPLGEQFF	TGTGCCAGCAGCTTAGTACAGCGGGAGGGCCCTCTTGGTGAGCAGTTCTTC
TRBV5-4	TRBJ1-5	15	.	.	CASSVGGGSNQPQHF	TGTGCCAGCAGCGTGGGAGGCGGTAGCAATCAGCCCCAGCATTTT
TRBV7-9	TRBJ2-7	15	once	TRBD1	CASSPRTGGGYEQYF	TGTGCCAGCAGCCCAAGGACAGGGGGCGGCTACGAGCAGTACTTC
TRBV28	TRBJ2-1	14	.	.	CASSLISTWNEQFF	TGTGCCAGCAGTCTCATATCTACGTGGAATGAGCAGTTCTTC
TRBV19	TRBJ2-1	14	.	TRBD2	CASSGGSFTNEQFF	TGTGCCAGTAGTGGCGGGAGCTTCACAAATGAGCAGTTCTTC
TRBV7-9	TRBJ1-1	12	.	TRBD1	CASSSQGAEAFF	TGTGCCAGCAGCTCCCAGGGGGCCGAAGCTTTCTTT
TRBV10-3	TRBJ1-5	15	.	TRBD1	CAISETGAWDQPQHF	TGTGCCATCAGCGAGACAGGGGCATGGGATCAGCCCCAGCATTTT
TRBV27	TRBJ1-2	15	.	TRBD1	CASSPRTGGKYGYTF	TGTGCCAGCAGTCCCCGGACAGGGGGAAAGTATGGCTACACCTTC
TRBV5-1	TRBJ1-1	15	few	TRBD1	CASSLPQGASTEAFF	TGCGCCAGCAGCTTGCCCCAGGGGGCGAGCACTGAAGCTTTCTTT
TRBV6-5	TRBJ1-1	13	once	.	CASSYSMNTEAFF	TGTGCCAGCAGTTACAGCATGAACACTGAAGCTTTCTTT
TRBV5-1	TRBJ1-4	16	.	.	CASRTGQAATNEKLFF	TGCGCCAGCCGCACTGGACAAGCTGCAACTAATGAAAAACTGTTTTTT
TRBV5-1	TRBJ1-3	16	.	.	CASSLGHPNSGNTIYF	TGCGCCAGCAGCTTGGGACACCCAAACTCTGGAAACACCATATATTTT
TRBV25-1	TRBJ1-1	13	.	.	CASSGVLDTEAFF	TGTGCCAGCAGTGGAGTTCTGGACACTGAAGCTTTCTTT
TRBV6-1	TRBJ1-4	15	.	.	CASSSGPRMGQKLFF	TGTGCCAGCAGTTCCGGTCCCCGAATGGGGCAAAAACTGTTTTTT
TRBV9	TRBJ1-1	17	.	.	CASSGEGTPWQNTEAFF	TGTGCCAGCAGCGGAGAAGGGACACCTTGGCAGAACACTGAAGCTTTCTTT
TRBV7-8	TRBJ2-7	13	.	.	CASSLGSGYEQYF	TGTGCCAGCAGCTTAGGTTCGGGGTACGAGCAGTACTTC
TRBV2	TRBJ1-5	14	.	.	CASNLNGPEQPQHF	TGTGCCAGCAACCTCAATGGTCCGGAGCAGCCCCAGCATTTT
TRBV28	TRBJ2-1	15	.	.	CASSLGLMAYNEQFF	TGTGCCAGCAGTTTAGGGCTAATGGCCTACAATGAGCAGTTCTTC
TRBV28	TRBJ2-7	17	.	TRBD2	CASSFKLAGVASYEQYF	TGTGCCAGCAGTTTCAAGCTAGCGGGAGTCGCCTCCTACGAGCAGTACTTC
TRBV5-6	TRBJ2-1	16	.	TRBD2	CASSFTGRGSYNEQFF	TGTGCCAGCAGCTTCACCGGGAGGGGATCCTACAATGAGCAGTTCTTC
TRBV19	TRBJ2-5	15	.	TRBD1	CASSSQGAFGETQYF	TGTGCCAGTAGTAGCCAGGGGGCTTTTGGGGAGACCCAGTACTTC
TRBV6-5	TRBJ2-7	13	.	.	CASSPQGPYEQYF	TGTGCCAGCAGTCCACAGGGACCCTACGAGCAGTACTTC
TRBV6-4	TRBJ2-1	16	.	.	CASSDYSRNPYNEQFF	TGTGCCAGCAGTGACTATTCGCGGAACCCTTACAATGAGCAGTTCTTC
TRBV4-1	TRBJ2-2	17	.	TRBD2	CASSPLGSGRRTGELFF	TGCGCCAGCAGCCCACTGGGGAGCGGGAGAAGGACCGGGGAGCTGTTTTTT
TRBV4-1	TRBJ2-7	17	.	.	CASSQESMGSLPGEQYF	TGCGCCAGCAGCCAAGAATCGATGGGCAGCCTTCCAGGGGAGCAGTACTTC
TRBV11-3	TRBJ2-3	16	.	TRBD2	CASSLRGGGSTDTQYF	TGTGCCAGCAGCCTCCGCGGCGGGGGGAGCACAGATACGCAGTATTTT
TRBV11-2	TRBJ2-1	12	.	.	CASSLRLNEQFF	TGTGCCAGCAGCTTACGGTTAAATGAGCAGTTCTTC
TRBV18	TRBJ2-3	15	.	.	CASSPPSLLTDTQYF	TGTGCCAGCTCACCACCAAGCCTACTCACAGATACGCAGTATTTT
TRBV25-1	TRBJ2-1	13	.	.	CASSESSYNEQFF	TGTGCCAGCAGTGAATCGTCCTACAATGAGCAGTTCTTC